This T cell receptor beta chain was sequenced in a study of metastatic and nonmetastatic thyroid tumors. Study-level background: Repertoire data that came from the blood and tumor or nodule tissue of malignant and benign thyroid patients were compared.

No treatment of any kind had been given to any patient before thyroid surgery. Original handling: It was from CDR3 differences across clinicopathological groups that a distant-metastasis classifier for papillary thyroid cancer was built. TCRdb reprocessed the PCR reads using MiXCR. TCRdb's processing, not the study's, gives the V and J calls here. The sample includes 30,000 to 45,000 clones, around 30% of them seen just once. By sample share, this clone is medium-sized (0.01 to 0.1%). In germline, CDR1 is LGHDT, CDR2 YNNKEL (reference sequence). V lost 7 bases to trimming and J lost 4 bases, with 8 bases between them. The CDR3 length is 11 residues.

The J gene is TRBJ2-7, the V gene TRBV3-1; no definite D call. The specimen sequenced was blood. This TCR was sampled from a male donor with papillary thyroid cancer or a benign thyroid nodule (not recorded which). Some clones in this sample may be carry-over from other donors' samples. CDR3 DNA sequence: TGTGCCAGCAACGACGGGTACGAGCAGTACTTC. It specifies CASNDGYEQYF.